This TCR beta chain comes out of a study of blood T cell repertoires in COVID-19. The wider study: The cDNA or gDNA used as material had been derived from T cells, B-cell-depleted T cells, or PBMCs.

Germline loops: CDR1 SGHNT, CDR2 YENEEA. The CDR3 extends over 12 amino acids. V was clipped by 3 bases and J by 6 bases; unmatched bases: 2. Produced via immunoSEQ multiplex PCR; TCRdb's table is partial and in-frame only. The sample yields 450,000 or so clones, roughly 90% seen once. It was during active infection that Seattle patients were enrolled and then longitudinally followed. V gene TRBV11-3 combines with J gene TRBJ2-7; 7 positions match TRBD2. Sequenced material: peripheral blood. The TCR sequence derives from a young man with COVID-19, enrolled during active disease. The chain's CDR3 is CASSLTGGEQYF. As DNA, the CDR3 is TGTGCCAGCAGCTTGACGGGAGGCGAGCAGTACTTC.